This section outlines one T cell receptor (beta chain) sequence together with its context. In the study's own analysis: Amplification with reference gene primers provided the estimates of nucleated cell counts. Here immunoSEQ multiplex PCR was the method, and the copy in TCRdb shows in-frame clones only, minus some. Clonal size and the V and J genes are those of that table, whereas D and trimming came from the DNA. In the table there are about 240,000 clones, roughly 86% of which are singletons. The record originates from a study of blood T cell repertoires in COVID-19. CDR1 and CDR2 from the germline V gene are SGHRS and YFSETQ. V lost 0 bases and J lost 8; bases outside the gene matches: 2. The CDR3 spans 13 residues.

The receptor was derived from a woman between 40 and 55 years old with acute COVID-19. The chain has TRBV5-1 and TRBJ2-1; 7 bases are a match to TRBD2. What was sequenced was PBMCs or T cells enriched from blood (not recorded which). CDR3 amino acids: CASSLGGSDEQFF. The CDR3 DNA sequence: TGCGCCAGCAGCTTGGGCGGGAGCGATGAGCAGTTCTTC.